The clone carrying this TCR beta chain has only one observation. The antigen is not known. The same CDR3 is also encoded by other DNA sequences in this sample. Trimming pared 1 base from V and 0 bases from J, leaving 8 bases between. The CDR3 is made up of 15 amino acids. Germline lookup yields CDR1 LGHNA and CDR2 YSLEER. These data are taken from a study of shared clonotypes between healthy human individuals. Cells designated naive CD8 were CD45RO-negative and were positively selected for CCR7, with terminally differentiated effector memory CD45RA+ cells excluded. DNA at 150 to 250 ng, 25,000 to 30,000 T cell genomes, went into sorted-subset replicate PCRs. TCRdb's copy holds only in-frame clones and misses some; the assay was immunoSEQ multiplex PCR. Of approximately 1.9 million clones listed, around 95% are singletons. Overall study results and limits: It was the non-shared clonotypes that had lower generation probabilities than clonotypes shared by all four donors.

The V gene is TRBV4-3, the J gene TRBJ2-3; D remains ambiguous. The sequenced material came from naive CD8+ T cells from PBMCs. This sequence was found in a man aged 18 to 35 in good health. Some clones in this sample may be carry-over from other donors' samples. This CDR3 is CASSQATTSTDTQYF. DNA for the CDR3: TGCGCCAGCAGCCAAGCAACAACTAGCACAGATACGCAGTATTTT.